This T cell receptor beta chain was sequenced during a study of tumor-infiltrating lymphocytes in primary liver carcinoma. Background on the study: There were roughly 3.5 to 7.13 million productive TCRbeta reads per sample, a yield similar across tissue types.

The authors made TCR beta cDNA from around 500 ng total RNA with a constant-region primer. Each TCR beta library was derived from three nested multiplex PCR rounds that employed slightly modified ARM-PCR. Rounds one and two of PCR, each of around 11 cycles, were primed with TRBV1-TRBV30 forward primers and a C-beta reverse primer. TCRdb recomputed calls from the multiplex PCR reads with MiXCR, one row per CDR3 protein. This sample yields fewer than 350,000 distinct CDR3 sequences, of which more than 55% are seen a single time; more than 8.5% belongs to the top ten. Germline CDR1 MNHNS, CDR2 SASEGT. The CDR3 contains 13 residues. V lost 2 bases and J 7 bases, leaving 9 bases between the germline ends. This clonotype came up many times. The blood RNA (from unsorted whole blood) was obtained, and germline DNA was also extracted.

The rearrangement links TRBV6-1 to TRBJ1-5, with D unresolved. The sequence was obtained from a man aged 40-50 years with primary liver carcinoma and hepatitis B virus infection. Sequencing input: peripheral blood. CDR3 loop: CASSEWVGQPQHF. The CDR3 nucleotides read TGTGCCAGCAGTGAATGGGTGGGACAGCCCCAGCATTTT.